The clone carrying this TCR beta chain turned up a few times. This sample was included in a study of blood T cell repertoires in COVID-19. Across the whole study: Samples representing acute and convalescent COVID-19 were sourced from the United States, Italy and Spain. Sources were T cells, B-cell-depleted T cells, or PBMCs; the material itself was cDNA or gDNA.

Sequenced by immunoSEQ multiplex PCR; TCRdb stores in-frame clones only, minus some. The sample contains some 200,000 clones, approximately 85% of which appear only once. The CDR3 contains 15 residues. Germline V lookup: CDR1 SGHRS, CDR2 YFSETQ. V gave up 1 base and J gave up 0 bases, with 8 bases separating them. This chain connects TRBV5-1 to TRBJ1-5; D call uncertain. The receptor's source is a woman at least 80 years old with acute or convalescent COVID-19. The source material was peripheral blood. CDR3 coding DNA: TGCGCCAGCAGCTTGACCCCAGATAGCAATCAGCCCCAGCATTTT. Translating it yields CASSLTPDSNQPQHF.